This T cell receptor beta chain is drawn from a study of blood T cell repertoires in COVID-19. About the research overall: Whether acute or convalescent, the COVID-19 samples came from the United States, Italy and Spain. Sources were T cells, B-cell-depleted T cells, or PBMCs; the material itself was cDNA or gDNA.

Sequenced by immunoSEQ multiplex PCR; TCRdb stores in-frame clones only, minus some. This sample has about 82,000 clones, with approximately 78% found just once. Trimming cost V 6 bases and J 5 bases; bases outside gene matches: 8. Germline V CDR1 and CDR2: SNHLY, FYNNEI. This CDR3 is 16 amino acids long. V is TRBV2 and J is TRBJ2-3; TRBD2 matches at 13 bases. Sequenced: peripheral blood. The source is a man aged 50-59 years with active or convalescent COVID-19. In DNA form, the CDR3 reads TGTGCCAGCAGAGACCTACTAGCGGGGGGGAGAGATACGCAGTATTTT. Translated: CASRDLLAGGRDTQYF.